Listed here are 10 T cell receptor beta chains from one sample, sequenced in a study of blood T cells in healthy people across ages. The authors ran a second PCR of about 6 to 11 cycles using a sample-barcoded 5' primer and a J-beta primer mix. TCRdb used MiXCR to reprocess the 5' RACE reads, holding one entry per CDR3 protein. The profile shows 1.5 million to 2 million distinct CDR3 sequences, around 36% of them singletons. Sequencing used blood. The receptors derive from a woman in her 30s in good health.

J is TRBJ1-5 and V is TRBV6-6; D gene ambiguous. The CDR3 runs 16 residues. V lost 0 bases and J lost 5, with 14 bases in between. Germline values: CDR1 MNHNY, CDR2 SVGAGI (reference sequence). The CDR3 region is CASSYSKGSRDQPQHF. For the CDR3, the DNA is TGTGCCAGCAGTTACTCGAAAGGGAGTAGAGATCAGCCCCAGCATTTT.

The chain is built from TRBV14 and TRBJ2-1, with D perhaps assigned TRBD1 or TRBD2 (5 bases each). V was cut by 3 bases and J by 9 bases, with 18 bases left in between. The germline V gene encodes CDR1 SGHDN and CDR2 FVKESK. There are 15 residues in the CDR3. CDR3 sequence (DNA): TGTGCCAGCAGCCAGAACTCCGGGGCCCGAGGTGAGCAGTTCTTC. Translated, it gives CASSQNSGARGEQFF.

This clonotype was recorded a few times. V usage is TRBV9 and J usage is TRBJ1-6; D is unclear. The ends were cut back, 0 bases at V and 7 bases at J, with 11 bases in the middle. Germline CDR1 is SGDLS and CDR2 is YYNGEE. The CDR3 runs to 15 residues. The CDR3 DNA is TGTGCCAGCAGCGTAGCAAACGAACTCAATTCACCCCTCCACTTT. It specifies CASSVANELNSPLHF.

This clonotype occurred many times. The chain couples TRBV7-9 to TRBJ2-5; no definite D call. CDR1 and CDR2 from the germline V gene are SEHNR and FQNEAQ (reference sequence). CDR3 size: 14 residues. V lost 0 bases, J lost 1 base, and 6 bases lay in between. The CDR3 DNA reads TGTGCCAGCAGCTTAGCTCAGACCCAAGAGACCCAGTACTTC. It encodes CASSLAQTQETQYF.

The rearrangement links TRBV15 to TRBJ1-2; a possible D gene is TRBD1 (5 bases). The CDR3 has 15 amino acids. Trimming shortened V by 1 base and J by 5 bases, and 14 bases separated the two germline ends. Germline-derived CDR1 and CDR2 are LNHNV and YYDKDF (reference sequence). CDR3 coding DNA: TGTGCCACCAGCAGAGGTCAACAGAGGGGATATGGCTACACCTTC. Encoded protein: CATSRGQQRGYGYTF.

The chain uses TRBV20-1 and TRBJ1-1, with a tentative D call TRBD1 (6 bases). The length of the CDR3 is 14 residues. Trimming stripped 6 bases from V and 5 bases from J, with 19 bases between. Germline V lookup: CDR1 DFQATT, CDR2 SNEGSKA (reference sequence). The CDR3 nucleotides read TGCAGTGCGCCAACTCCAGGGGTTGGGACTGAAGCTTTCTTT. As protein: CSAPTPGVGTEAFF.

This clonotype was recorded only once. The V call is TRBV7-3, the J call TRBJ1-1; D possibly corresponds to TRBD1 (5 bases). Germline V CDR1 and CDR2: SGHTA, FQGTGA. Trimming shortened V by 3 bases and J by 3 bases, and 11 bases separated the two germline ends. This CDR3 has 14 residues. The CDR3 DNA sequence: TGTGCCAGCAGCTTGGGACCGCTGGACACTGAAGCTTTCTTT. Its protein product is CASSLGPLDTEAFF.

In its sample, this clonotype was seen a few times. J is TRBJ2-1 and V is TRBV2; TRBD1 matches at 7 bases. Trimming cost V 5 bases and J 2 bases; bases outside gene matches: 6. The CDR3 totals 15 residues. Germline V gene data show CDR1 as SNHLY and CDR2 as FYNNEI. Here the CDR3 reads CASSPDRATYNEQFF. The DNA for the CDR3 is TGTGCCAGCAGTCCAGACAGGGCTACCTACAATGAGCAGTTCTTC.

This clonotype appeared a few times. V usage is TRBV2 and J usage is TRBJ2-7; D is perhaps TRBD1 (6 bases). Germline V gene sequence: CDR1 SNHLY, CDR2 FYNNEI. Trimming pared 8 bases from V and 5 bases from J, leaving 16 bases between. The CDR3 runs to 13 residues. CDR3 residues: CASAPQGGNEQYF. The CDR3 coding sequence is TGTGCCAGCGCCCCCCAAGGGGGAAACGAGCAGTACTTC.

The chain joins TRBV11-2 to TRBJ2-7, with TRBD2 as a possible D gene (5 bases). This CDR3 comprises 15 residues. V was pared by 5 bases and J by 0 bases, with 14 bases between. CDR1 is SGHAT, CDR2 FQNNGV, per germline. In DNA, the CDR3 is TGTGCCAGCAGCCGGGCGGGCGCGAGCTCCTACGAGCAGTACTTC. It is translated as CASSRAGASSYEQYF.